The 30 T cell receptor beta chains reported below all come from one sample, sequenced in a study of Ad26.COV2.S vaccination and SARS-CoV-2 variants (dated by TCRdb to the early 2020s). In light of the paper, this sample's treatment or condition label describes: 19 received Ad26.COV2.S at low or high dose, single or two shots; about 5 received placebo; per-sample allocation not given. Repertoires of vaccine and placebo recipients were sequenced from samples collected on day 63 after the first injection. Library generation was performed with the immunoSEQ multiplex PCR assay. TCRdb limited this immuneACCESS table to in-frame rearrangements with V and J called. A share of clones is missing; checked studies link under half to unresolved V genes, and the rest is unexplained. This sample gives about 680,000 clones in total; about 90% of them show up just once. The biggest ten clones account for roughly 1.5% of the sample.

The specimen comprised peripheral blood, sampled in a trial of Ad26.COV2.S vaccine versus placebo. Receptors originate from a person aged 18-60 years who received the Ad26.COV2.S COVID-19 vaccine or a placebo.

The chain recombines TRBV6-5 with TRBJ1-2, with D hard to call. This CDR3 has 13 residues. CDR1 is MNHEY, CDR2 SVGAGI, per germline. V lost 4 bases and J lost 4, with 10 bases in between. The CDR3 reads CASSFLPSYGYTF. The DNA of the CDR3 is TGTGCCAGCAGTTTTCTCCCGAGCTATGGCTACACCTTC.

V and J are TRBV19 and TRBJ1-1; D gene ambiguous. The CDR3 extends over 12 amino acids. V dropped 4 bases and J dropped 3 bases, with 6 bases sitting between them. CDR1 LNHDA and CDR2 SQIVND come from the germline V gene (reference sequence). The CDR3 DNA reads as TGTGCCAGTAGTACCAGAGACACTGAAGCTTTCTTT. Protein product: CASSTRDTEAFF.

This chain links TRBV27 with TRBJ2-6; D possibly corresponds to TRBD1 (6 bases). V was pared by 3 bases and J by 0 bases, with 12 bases between. The length of the CDR3 is 17 residues. Germline V gene data show CDR1 as MNHEY and CDR2 as SMNVEV (reference sequence). DNA of the CDR3: TGTGCCAGCAGTTTGCTCAGAGGGGGCTCTGGGGCCAACGTCCTGACTTTC. As protein: CASSLLRGGSGANVLTF.

The chain recombines TRBV3-1 (or the pseudogene TRBV3-2) with TRBJ1-5, with D uncertain. Trimming took 0 bases from V and 7 from J, leaving 10 bases between them. The CDR3 contains 14 residues. Germline CDR1 is LGHDT and CDR2 is YNNKEL (reference sequence). The CDR3 bases are TGTGCCAGCAGCCAAGATACTAAGGTACAGCCCCAGCATTTT. This sequence encodes CASSQDTKVQPQHF.

Of note for this clone: At one end the junction does not follow the germline gene, possibly because of a read error. V gene TRBV5-1 combines with J gene TRBJ1-2, with D perhaps TRBD1 (5 bases). The CDR3 covers 12 residues. Germline CDR1 is SGHRS and CDR2 is YFSETQ. The DNA of the CDR3 is TGCGCCAGCAGATTGGCGGCAGGGGGCTACACCTTC. It encodes CASRLAAGGYTF.

The rearrangement links TRBV5-1 to TRBJ2-4; 7 bases map to TRBD1. Germline V gene sequence: CDR1 SGHRS, CDR2 YFSETQ. V dropped 3 bases and J dropped 0; count of bases not matched to a gene: 6. The CDR3 loop spans 16 amino acids. As DNA, the CDR3 is TGCGCCAGCAGCTGGGGGACAGCTCTAGCCAAAAACATTCAGTACTTC. As protein: CASSWGTALAKNIQYF.

On this clone: The same CDR3 also results from other DNA sequences found in this sample. The genes are TRBV7-9 and TRBJ2-6, with unresolved D. V gave up 4 bases and J gave up 0 bases, with 1 base separating them. Germline V lookup: CDR1 SEHNR, CDR2 FQNEAQ (reference sequence). The CDR3 totals 13 residues. The CDR3 protein is CASSSSGANVLTF. The CDR3 DNA reads as TGTGCCAGCAGCTCCTCTGGGGCCAACGTCCTGACTTTC.

This clone was found once. In the same sample, other DNA sequences code for this CDR3. This rearrangement joins TRBV5-1 to TRBJ2-5; D is perhaps TRBD1 (6 bases). CDR3 size: 13 residues. Per germline, CDR1 SGHRS and CDR2 YFSETQ. The germline V and J ends were trimmed by 2 bases and 2 bases, with 7 bases remaining between them. The chain's CDR3 is CASSLGQQETQYF. The CDR3 coding sequence is TGCGCCAGCAGCTTAGGACAGCAAGAGACCCAGTACTTC.

This rearrangement joins TRBV2 to TRBJ2-7, with 10 positions matching TRBD2. This CDR3 has 17 residues. CDR1 is SNHLY, CDR2 FYNNEI, per germline. Trimming removed 5 bases from V and 0 bases from J; junction bases left unmatched: 10. CDR3 residues: CASSPGWPSGSSYEQYF. The CDR3 DNA follows: TGTGCCAGCAGTCCCGGTTGGCCTAGCGGGAGCTCCTACGAGCAGTACTTC.

Note on this clone: Different DNA sequences within this sample yield the same CDR3. This rearrangement joins TRBV7-2 to TRBJ2-7; D ambiguous. There are 12 residues in the CDR3. Trimming took 4 bases from V and 0 from J, leaving 4 bases between them. The V gene's germline CDR1 is SGHTA and CDR2 FQGNSA. CDR3 amino acids: CASSSSSYEQYF. The CDR3 bases are TGTGCCAGCAGCTCTAGCTCCTACGAGCAGTACTTC.

The chain combines TRBV3-1 (or the pseudogene TRBV3-2) with TRBJ2-2; D not certain. The V end was cut by 1 base, the J end by 4 bases, with 7 bases between. Per germline, CDR1 LGHDT and CDR2 YNNKEL (reference sequence). CDR3 length equals 14 residues. CDR3 sequence reads: CASSQASFTGELFF. The CDR3 DNA follows: TGTGCCAGCAGCCAAGCAAGCTTCACCGGGGAGCTGTTTTTT.

The rearrangement links TRBV9 to TRBJ1-6, with D perhaps matching TRBD1 (6 bases). Germline CDR1 SGDLS, CDR2 YYNGEE. The CDR3 length is 17 residues. Trimming cost V 2 bases and J 0 bases, with 12 bases left between them. CDR3 DNA: TGTGCCAGCAGCGTCAGGGACATGAGCTCCTATAATTCACCCCTCCACTTT. Translating it yields CASSVRDMSSYNSPLHF. Full variable domain (remainder filled in from reference TRBV9 and TRBJ1-6): DSGVTQTPKHLITATGQRVTLRCSPRSGDLSVYWYQQSLDQGLQFLIQYYNGEERAKGNILERFSAQQFPDLHSELNLSSLELGDSALYFCASSVRDMSSYNSPLHFGNGTRLTVT.

This chain uses TRBV27 with TRBJ1-1; D not resolved. There are 16 residues in the CDR3. Trimming took off 2 bases at V and 0 bases at J, with 13 bases between the two ends. Germline-derived CDR1 and CDR2 are MNHEY and SMNVEV (reference sequence). CDR3 sequence reads: CASSLRAFPLNTEAFF. CDR3 sequence (DNA): TGTGCCAGCAGTTTACGGGCCTTCCCTTTGAACACTGAAGCTTTCTTT.

This clone was observed a few times. This CDR3 is CASSQEVGPSYEQYF. CDR3 nucleotide sequence: TGTGCCAGCAGCCAAGAAGTTGGTCCCTCCTACGAGCAGTACTTC. The chain uses TRBV3-1 (or the pseudogene TRBV3-2) and TRBJ2-7; D gene ambiguous. Germline assignment: CDR1 LGHDT and CDR2 YNNKEL (reference sequence). Trimming left V 0 bases short and J 0 bases short, with 9 bases between. This CDR3 contains 15 residues.

This clone was counted a single time. This chain joins TRBV7-3 and TRBJ2-5; perhaps D is TRBD1 or TRBD2 (5 bases each). Germline assignment: CDR1 SGHTA and CDR2 FQGTGA. V gave up 3 bases and J gave up 2 bases, with 7 bases separating them. The CDR3 covers 13 residues. CDR3: CASSLGPQETQYF. CDR3 nucleotides: TGTGCCAGCAGCTTGGGACCTCAAGAGACCCAGTACTTC.

This clone showed up just once. The rearrangement uses TRBV15 and TRBJ2-5; D is perhaps TRBD1 or TRBD2 (5 bases each). The V end was cut by 2 bases, the J end by 2 bases, with 12 bases between. Germline V lookup: CDR1 LNHNV, CDR2 YYDKDF (reference sequence). The CDR3 length is 15 residues. This CDR3 is CATSRNGEGQETQYF. Written as DNA, the CDR3 is TGTGCCACCAGCAGAAACGGCGAGGGGCAAGAGACCCAGTACTTC. Variable domain in full (rest from reference TRBV15 and TRBJ2-5): DAMVIQNPRYQVTQFGKPVTLSCSQTLNHNVMYWYQQKSSQAPKLLFHYYDKDFNNEADTPDNFQSRRPNTSFCFLDIRSPGLGDTAMYLCATSRNGEGQETQYFGPGTRLLVL.

J is TRBJ1-1 and V is TRBV12-3 or TRBV12-4; D possibly corresponds to TRBD1 (5 bases). The CDR3 length is 12 residues. V lost 3 bases, J lost 8 bases, and 10 bases lay in between. For the CDR3, the DNA is TGTGCCAGCAGTTTGAGGGGCCAGGAAGCTTTCTTT. It is translated as CASSLRGQEAFF.

Only one count was recorded for this clone. The rearrangement uses TRBV7-3 and TRBJ2-3; D might be TRBD2 (5 bases). Trimming removed 2 bases from V and 6 bases from J, with 12 bases in between. CDR1 and CDR2 (germline): SGHTA, FQGTGA. The CDR3 runs 14 residues. CDR3: CASSLGGFGDTQYF. DNA of the CDR3: TGTGCCAGCAGCTTAGGAGGATTCGGGGATACGCAGTATTTT.

The chain carries TRBV14 and TRBJ2-5, with 7 bases matching TRBD2. Trimming took 6 bases from V and 8 from J; bases not matched to a gene: 9. CDR1 is SGHDN and CDR2 is FVKESK in the germline V gene. The CDR3 loop spans 13 amino acids. The CDR3 nucleotides read TGTGCCAGCAGGGCTAGCGGATCTCCTACCCAGTACTTC. Its protein is CASRASGSPTQYF.

J is TRBJ1-3 and V is TRBV9, with D uncertain. V dropped 5 bases and J dropped 0 bases, with 12 bases sitting between them. This CDR3 has 15 amino acids. Germline-derived CDR1 and CDR2 are SGDLS and YYNGEE. CDR3 amino acids: CASSMDGSSGNTIYF. DNA for the CDR3: TGTGCCAGCAGTATGGACGGGAGCTCTGGAAACACCATATATTTT.

The V gene is TRBV10-2, the J gene TRBJ1-1; D may be TRBD1 (5 bases). The V gene lost 4 bases and the J gene lost 6 bases, with 15 bases spanning the gap. In germline, CDR1 is WSHSY, CDR2 SAAADI. The CDR3 is 14 residues long. The CDR3 DNA reads TGCGCCAGCAGTGGGGGGGTGGGTCTGCCTGAAGCTTTCTTT. It encodes CASSGGVGLPEAFF.

The chain employs TRBV19 and TRBJ2-4; D is possibly TRBD1 or TRBD2 (5 bases each). V gave up 4 bases and J gave up 0 bases, with 16 bases separating them. The CDR3 length is 17 residues. CDR1 and CDR2 from the germline V gene are LNHDA and SQIVND (reference sequence). The CDR3 spells CASSRNGGGVAKNIQYF. Written as DNA, the CDR3 is TGTGCCAGTAGTAGAAATGGTGGGGGAGTAGCCAAAAACATTCAGTACTTC.

The chain is built from TRBV30 and TRBJ1-5; 7 bases match TRBD1. Trimming took 1 base from V and 2 from J; bases not matched to a gene: 2. The CDR3 loop spans 14 amino acids. Germline V gene lookup returns CDR1 GTSNPN and CDR2 SVGIG (reference sequence). Here the CDR3 reads CAWSEGQGNQPQHF. In DNA, the CDR3 is TGTGCCTGGAGTGAAGGACAGGGCAATCAGCCCCAGCATTTT.

This chain joins TRBV19 and TRBJ2-3, with D tentatively TRBD2 (5 bases). Trimming took off 3 bases at V and 6 bases at J, with 10 bases between the two ends. Per the germline V gene, CDR1 is LNHDA and CDR2 is SQIVND (reference sequence). There are 13 residues in the CDR3. CDR3 coding DNA: TGTGCCAGTAGTATCCTAGCAAGGGATACGCAGTATTTT. It is translated as CASSILARDTQYF.

As regards this clone: Other DNA sequences in the same sample also yield this CDR3. This chain uses TRBV24-1 with TRBJ2-3, with 7 bases lining up with TRBD1. Looked up from germline, CDR1 is KGHDR and CDR2 is SFDVKD. J lost 2 bases, V lost 4 bases, and 2 bases had no gene match. The length of the CDR3 is 14 residues. CDR3 DNA: TGTGCCACCAGTGAAACAGGGGTCACAGATACGCAGTATTTT. Amino acids: CATSETGVTDTQYF.

About this clone itself: Additional DNA sequences in this sample encode the identical CDR3. The chain is built from TRBV28 and TRBJ2-6; 8 positions match TRBD2. CDR1 and CDR2 from the germline V gene are MDHEN and SYDVKM. This CDR3 is 15 amino acids long. V shed 5 bases and J 2 bases; nucleotides not matched to a gene: 2. Written as DNA, the CDR3 is TGTGCCAGCAGTCTCGGGGGGGCTGGGGCCAACGTCCTGACTTTC. It encodes CASSLGGAGANVLTF.

This clone was picked up one time. V usage is TRBV19 and J usage is TRBJ1-6, with D unclear. The CDR3 has 12 amino acids. V was clipped by 5 bases and J by 10 bases, with 9 bases between them. Germline V gene data show CDR1 as LNHDA and CDR2 as SQIVND (reference sequence). The chain's CDR3 is CASSGEGSPLHF. The CDR3, as DNA: TGTGCCAGTAGTGGGGAAGGCTCACCCCTCCACTTT.

The CDR3 loop is CASSSGTGDTGELFF. The CDR3 DNA sequence: TGTGCCAGCTCATCCGGGACAGGCGACACCGGGGAGCTGTTTTTT. V is TRBV18 and J is TRBJ2-2, with TRBD1 matching 8 bases. Germline V gene sequence: CDR1 KGHSH, CDR2 LQKENI. V dropped 5 bases and J dropped 3; count of bases not matched to a gene: 5. This CDR3 has 15 amino acids.

This chain uses TRBV24-1 with TRBJ2-2; possible D gene TRBD1, 6 bases. Between the trimmed V and J ends, which lost 3 bases and 5 bases, there was a span of 15 bases. The CDR3 extends over 16 amino acids. In germline, CDR1 is KGHDR, CDR2 SFDVKD. The CDR3 is CATSDRWQGNTGELFF. As DNA, the CDR3 is TGTGCCACCAGTGATCGGTGGCAGGGGAATACCGGGGAGCTGTTTTTT.

The rearrangement joins TRBV19 to TRBJ1-2, with D tentatively TRBD1 (5 bases). The CDR3 extends over 12 amino acids. Per germline, CDR1 LNHDA and CDR2 SQIVND (reference sequence). Trimming left V 7 bases short and J 4 bases short, with 10 bases between. The CDR3 protein is CASTAGFYGYTF. In DNA, the CDR3 is TGTGCCAGTACAGCAGGGTTCTATGGCTACACCTTC.